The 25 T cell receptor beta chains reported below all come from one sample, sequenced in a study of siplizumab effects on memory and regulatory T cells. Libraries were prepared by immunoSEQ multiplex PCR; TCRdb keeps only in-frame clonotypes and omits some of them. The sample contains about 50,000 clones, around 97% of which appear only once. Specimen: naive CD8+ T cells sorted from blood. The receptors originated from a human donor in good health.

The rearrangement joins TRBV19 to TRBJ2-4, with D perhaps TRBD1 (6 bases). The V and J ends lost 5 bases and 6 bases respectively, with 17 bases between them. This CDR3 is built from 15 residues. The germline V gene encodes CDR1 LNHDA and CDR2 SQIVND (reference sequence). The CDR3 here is CASSPSNRVRNIQYF. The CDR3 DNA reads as TGTGCCAGTAGTCCTTCTAACAGGGTGAGAAACATTCAGTACTTC. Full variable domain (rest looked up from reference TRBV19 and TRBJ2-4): DGGITQSPKYLFRKEGQNVTLSCEQNLNHDAMYWYRQDPGQGLRLIYYSQIVNDFQKGDIAEGYSVSREKKESFPLTVTSAQKNPTAFYLCASSPSNRVRNIQYFGAGTRLSVL.

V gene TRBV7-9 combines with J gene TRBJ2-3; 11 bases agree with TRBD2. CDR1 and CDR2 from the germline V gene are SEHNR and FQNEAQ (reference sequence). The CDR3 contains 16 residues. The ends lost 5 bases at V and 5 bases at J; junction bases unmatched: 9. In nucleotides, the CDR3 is TGTGCCAGCAGCCTATTAGCGGGAGGGCCGGTAGATACGCAGTATTTT. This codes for CASSLLAGGPVDTQYF.

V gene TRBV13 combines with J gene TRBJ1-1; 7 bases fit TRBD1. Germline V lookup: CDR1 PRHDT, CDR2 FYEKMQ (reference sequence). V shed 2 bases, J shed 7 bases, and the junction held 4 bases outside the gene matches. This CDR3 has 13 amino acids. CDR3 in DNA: TGTGCCAGCAGCTTAAACAGGGGCGGTGAAGCTTTCTTT. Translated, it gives CASSLNRGGEAFF.

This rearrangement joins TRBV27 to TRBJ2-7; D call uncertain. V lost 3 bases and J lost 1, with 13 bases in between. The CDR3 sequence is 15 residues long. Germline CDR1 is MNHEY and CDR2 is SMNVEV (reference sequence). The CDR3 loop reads CASSFGSSHSYEQYF. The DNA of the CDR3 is TGTGCCAGCAGTTTTGGTTCCAGCCATTCCTACGAGCAGTACTTC.

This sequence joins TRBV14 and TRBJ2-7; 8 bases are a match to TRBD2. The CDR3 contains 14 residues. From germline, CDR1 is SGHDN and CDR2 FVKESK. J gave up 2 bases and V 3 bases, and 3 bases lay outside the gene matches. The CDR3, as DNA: TGTGCCAGCAGCCAGATTAGCGGGACCTACGAGCAGTACTTC. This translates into CASSQISGTYEQYF.

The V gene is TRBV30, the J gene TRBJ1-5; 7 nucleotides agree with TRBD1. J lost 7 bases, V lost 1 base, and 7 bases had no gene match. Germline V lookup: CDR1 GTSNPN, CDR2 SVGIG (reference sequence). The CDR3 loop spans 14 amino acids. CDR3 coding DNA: TGTGCCTGGAGTGAGACAGGGAGATTACAGCCCCAGCATTTT. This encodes CAWSETGRLQPQHF.

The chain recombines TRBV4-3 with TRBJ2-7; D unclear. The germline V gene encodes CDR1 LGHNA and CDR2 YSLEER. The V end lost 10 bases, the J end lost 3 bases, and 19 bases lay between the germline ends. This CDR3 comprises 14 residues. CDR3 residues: CAMHFRQALYEQYF. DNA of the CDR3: TGCGCCATGCACTTCCGGCAGGCCCTCTACGAGCAGTACTTC.

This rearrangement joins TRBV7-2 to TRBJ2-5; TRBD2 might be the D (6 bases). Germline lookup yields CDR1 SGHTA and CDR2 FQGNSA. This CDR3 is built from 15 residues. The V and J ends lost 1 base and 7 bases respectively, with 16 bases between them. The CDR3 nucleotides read TGTGCCAGCAGCTTAGGTGGCGGATTCGGGGGGACCCAGTACTTC. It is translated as CASSLGGGFGGTQYF.

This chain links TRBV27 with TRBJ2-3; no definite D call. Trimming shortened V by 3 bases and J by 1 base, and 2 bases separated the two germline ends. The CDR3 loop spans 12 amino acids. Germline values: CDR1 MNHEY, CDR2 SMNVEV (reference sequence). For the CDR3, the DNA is TGTGCCAGCAGTTTTCGCACAGATACGCAGTATTTT. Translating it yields CASSFRTDTQYF.

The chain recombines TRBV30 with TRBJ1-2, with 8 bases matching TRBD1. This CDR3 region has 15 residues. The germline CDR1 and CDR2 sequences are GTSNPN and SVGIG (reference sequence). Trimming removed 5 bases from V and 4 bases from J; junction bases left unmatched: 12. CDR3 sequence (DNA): TGTGCCTGGGAACCCGGGACAGGAAGATTCTATGGCTACACCTTC. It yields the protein CAWEPGTGRFYGYTF.

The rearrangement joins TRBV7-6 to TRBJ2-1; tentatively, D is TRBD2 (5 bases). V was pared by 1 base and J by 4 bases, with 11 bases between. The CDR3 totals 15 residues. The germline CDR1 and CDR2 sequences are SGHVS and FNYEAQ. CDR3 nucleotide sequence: TGTGCCAGCAGCTTAGAAGGTAGCGCATACAATGAGCAGTTCTTC. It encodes CASSLEGSAYNEQFF.

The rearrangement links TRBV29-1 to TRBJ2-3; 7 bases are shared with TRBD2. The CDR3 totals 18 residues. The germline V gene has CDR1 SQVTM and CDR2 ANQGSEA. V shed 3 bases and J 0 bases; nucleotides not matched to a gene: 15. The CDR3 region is CSVDGLEQEGSSTDTQYF. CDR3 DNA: TGCAGCGTTGACGGACTAGAACAGGAGGGTTCTAGCACAGATACGCAGTATTTT.

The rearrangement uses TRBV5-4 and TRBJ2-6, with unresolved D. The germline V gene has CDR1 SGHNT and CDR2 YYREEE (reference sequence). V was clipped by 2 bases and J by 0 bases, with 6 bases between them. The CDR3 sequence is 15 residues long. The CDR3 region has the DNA TGTGCCAGCAGCTTTAAACACTCTGGGGCCAACGTCCTGACTTTC. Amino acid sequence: CASSFKHSGANVLTF.

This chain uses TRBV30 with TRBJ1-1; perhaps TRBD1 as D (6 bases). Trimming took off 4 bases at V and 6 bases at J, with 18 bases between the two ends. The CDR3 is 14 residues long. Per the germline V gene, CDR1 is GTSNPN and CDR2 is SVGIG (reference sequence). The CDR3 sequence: CAWNERGEAPEAFF. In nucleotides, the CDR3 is TGTGCCTGGAATGAAAGGGGGGAGGCCCCTGAAGCTTTCTTT.

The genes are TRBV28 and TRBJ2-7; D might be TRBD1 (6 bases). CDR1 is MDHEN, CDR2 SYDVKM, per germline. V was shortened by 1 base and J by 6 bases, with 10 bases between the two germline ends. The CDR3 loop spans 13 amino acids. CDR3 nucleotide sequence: TGTGCCAGCAGTTTATCCTGGACAGCCGAGCAGTACTTC. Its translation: CASSLSWTAEQYF.

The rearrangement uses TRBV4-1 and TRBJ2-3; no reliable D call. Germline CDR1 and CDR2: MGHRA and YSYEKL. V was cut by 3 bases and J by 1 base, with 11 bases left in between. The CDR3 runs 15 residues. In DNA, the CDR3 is TGCGCCAGCAGCCAGGTAGCACATCGCACAGATACGCAGTATTTT. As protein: CASSQVAHRTDTQYF.

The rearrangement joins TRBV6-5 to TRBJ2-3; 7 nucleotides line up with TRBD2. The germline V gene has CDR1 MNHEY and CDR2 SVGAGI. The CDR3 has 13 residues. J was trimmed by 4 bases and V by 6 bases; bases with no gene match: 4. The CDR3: CASRAGEADTQYF. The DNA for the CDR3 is TGTGCCAGCAGGGCGGGAGAAGCAGATACGCAGTATTTT.

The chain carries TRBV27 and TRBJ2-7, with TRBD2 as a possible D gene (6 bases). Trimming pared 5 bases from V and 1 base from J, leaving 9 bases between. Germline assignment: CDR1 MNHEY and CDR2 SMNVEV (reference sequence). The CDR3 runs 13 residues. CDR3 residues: CASSLSGSYEQYF. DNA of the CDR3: TGTGCCAGCAGTCTTAGCGGTTCCTACGAGCAGTACTTC.

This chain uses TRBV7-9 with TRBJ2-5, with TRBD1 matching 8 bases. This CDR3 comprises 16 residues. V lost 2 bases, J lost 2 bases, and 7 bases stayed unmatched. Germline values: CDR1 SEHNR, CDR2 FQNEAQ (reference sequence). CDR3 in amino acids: CASSLWDRKGQETQYF. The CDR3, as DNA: TGTGCCAGCAGCTTATGGGACAGGAAGGGACAAGAGACCCAGTACTTC.

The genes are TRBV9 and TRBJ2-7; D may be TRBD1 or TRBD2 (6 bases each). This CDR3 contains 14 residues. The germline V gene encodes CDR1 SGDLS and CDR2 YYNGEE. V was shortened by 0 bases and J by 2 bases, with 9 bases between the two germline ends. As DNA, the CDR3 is TGTGCCAGCAGCGTAGAGGGGGGTACCTACGAGCAGTACTTC. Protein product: CASSVEGGTYEQYF.

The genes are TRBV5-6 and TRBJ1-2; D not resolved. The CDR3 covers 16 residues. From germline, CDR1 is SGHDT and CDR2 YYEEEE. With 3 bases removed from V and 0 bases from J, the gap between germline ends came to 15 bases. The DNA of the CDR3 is TGTGCCAGCAGCTATGTTAGGACGCTTGCTAACTATGGCTACACCTTC. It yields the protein CASSYVRTLANYGYTF.

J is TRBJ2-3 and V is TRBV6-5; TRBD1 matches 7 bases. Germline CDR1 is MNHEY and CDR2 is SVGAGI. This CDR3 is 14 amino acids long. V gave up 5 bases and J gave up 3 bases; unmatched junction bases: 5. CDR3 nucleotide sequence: TGTGCCAGCAGTATTGGACAGGAGACAGATACGCAGTATTTT. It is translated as CASSIGQETDTQYF.

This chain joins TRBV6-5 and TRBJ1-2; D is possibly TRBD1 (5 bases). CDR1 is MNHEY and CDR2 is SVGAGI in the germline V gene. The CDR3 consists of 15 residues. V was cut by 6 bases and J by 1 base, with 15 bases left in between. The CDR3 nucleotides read TGTGCCAGCAGGGCGACAGTGATATTTAACTATGGCTACACCTTC. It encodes CASRATVIFNYGYTF.

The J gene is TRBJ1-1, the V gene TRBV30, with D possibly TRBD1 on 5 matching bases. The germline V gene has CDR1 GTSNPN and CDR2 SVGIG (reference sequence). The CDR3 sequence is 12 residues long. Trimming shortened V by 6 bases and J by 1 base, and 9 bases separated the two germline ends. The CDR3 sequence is CACRGENTEAFF. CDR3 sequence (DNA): TGTGCCTGTAGAGGGGAGAACACTGAAGCTTTCTTT.

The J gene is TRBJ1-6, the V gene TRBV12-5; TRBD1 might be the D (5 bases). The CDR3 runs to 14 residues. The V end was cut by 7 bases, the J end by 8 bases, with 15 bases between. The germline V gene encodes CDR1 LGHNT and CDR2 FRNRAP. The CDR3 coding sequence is TGTGCTAGTGCCCTGGGGCAGGGTTATTCACCCCTCCACTTT. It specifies CASALGQGYSPLHF.